Below, 18 T cell receptor beta chains from the same sample are listed, as sequenced in a study of molecular identifiers for immune sequencing clone quantification. TCRdb re-derived calls from the PCR reads in MiXCR, one entry per CDR3 protein. Of about 640,000 distinct CDR3 sequences in the sample, just under 20% were seen once. Source material: naive CD8+ T cells from blood, with Jurkat cell RNA spiked in. Subset indicated: FACS-sorted CD8+CD4-CCR7+CD45RA+ naive T cells. The receptors come from a human donor in good health. Some libraries in this study had Jurkat cell RNA spiked in.

This clonotype was counted between two and nine times. The chain carries TRBV19 and TRBJ2-1; 7 bases fit TRBD2. Germline loops: CDR1 LNHDA, CDR2 SQIVND (reference sequence). V lost 5 bases, J lost 0 bases, and 13 bases stayed unmatched. CDR3 size: 18 residues. CDR3: CASSPGLSGLSSYNEQFF. The DNA of the CDR3 is TGTGCCAGTAGTCCAGGCCTTAGCGGGCTAAGCTCCTACAATGAGCAGTTCTTC.

Comment on this clonotype: Since the CDR3 does not end with the conserved phenylalanine or tryptophan, this likely comes from a read error. The rearrangement joins TRBV4-1 to TRBJ2-7; 7 nucleotides match TRBD1. J was trimmed by 3 bases and V by 4 bases; bases with no gene match: 3. The CDR3 has 13 residues. From germline, CDR1 is MGHRA and CDR2 YSYEKL. The CDR3: CASSPGQHYEQYL. The CDR3 DNA follows: TGCGCCAGCAGCCCGGGACAGCACTACGAGCAGTACCTC.

The chain links TRBV28 to TRBJ1-2, with D uncertain. The CDR3 covers 18 residues. CDR1 is MDHEN, CDR2 SYDVKM, per germline. V gave up 3 bases and J gave up 0 bases, with 20 bases separating them. This CDR3 reads CASSFINALERTNYGYTF. The CDR3 DNA follows: TGTGCCAGCAGTTTTATTAATGCTTTGGAGAGAACTAACTATGGCTACACCTTC.

This clonotype was counted at least ten times. The chain is built from TRBV3-1 and TRBJ1-5; a weak D match, TRBD1 (5 bases). Germline V gene sequence: CDR1 LGHDT, CDR2 YNNKEL (reference sequence). The CDR3 totals 15 residues. Between the trimmed V and J ends, which lost 3 bases and 0 bases, there was a span of 9 bases. CDR3 amino acids: CASSHGTYSNQPQHF. In DNA form, the CDR3 reads TGTGCCAGCAGCCATGGGACCTATAGCAATCAGCCCCAGCATTTT.

This clonotype appeared many times. This chain connects TRBV7-8 to TRBJ2-3; tentative D call: TRBD2 (6 bases). This CDR3 has 14 amino acids. The germline gives CDR1 SGHVS, CDR2 FQNEAQ. Trimming left V 5 bases short and J 2 bases short, with 11 bases between. The CDR3 loop reads CASSRDFYTDTQYF. The CDR3 DNA follows: TGTGCCAGCAGCCGGGACTTCTACACAGATACGCAGTATTTT.

This clonotype has at least ten counts. For the CDR3, the DNA is TGTGCCAGCAGCCTATGGACAGGGGCAGATACGCAGTATTTT. Protein sequence: CASSLWTGADTQYF. The chain combines TRBV11-2 with TRBJ2-3, with 9 bases identical to TRBD1. The length of the CDR3 is 14 residues. Germline CDR1 is SGHAT and CDR2 is FQNNGV. Unmatched junction bases numbered 4, after V lost 5 bases and J lost 4 bases.

This clonotype was seen repeatedly, ten times or more. The chain is built from TRBV4-2 and TRBJ2-3, with TRBD2 identical over 11 bases. V lost 0 bases to trimming and J lost 7 bases; unmatched junction nucleotides: 9. This CDR3 is built from 17 residues. The germline V gene encodes CDR1 LGHNA and CDR2 YNFKEQ. The CDR3 loop reads CASSQEEGLAAMHTQYF. The CDR3 nucleotides read TGTGCCAGCAGCCAAGAAGAGGGACTAGCGGCTATGCATACGCAGTATTTT.

This clonotype was seen a few times. The V gene is TRBV2, the J gene TRBJ2-1; 10 positions match TRBD1. There are 16 residues in the CDR3. Germline assignment: CDR1 SNHLY and CDR2 FYNNEI. After removal of 6 bases from V and 4 bases from J, the junction contained 9 bases not matched to a gene. DNA of the CDR3: TGTGCCAGCAGCAACGCCAGGGACAGGGGTTACAATGAGCAGTTCTTC. Translation: CASSNARDRGYNEQFF.

This clonotype was counted once. A much larger clone differs from this one at a single base, so this may be a read error. The J gene is TRBJ1-1, the V gene TRBV27; no reliable D call. CDR1 is MNHEY, CDR2 SMNVEV, per germline (reference sequence). This CDR3 is 14 amino acids long. The germline V and J ends were trimmed by 2 bases and 4 bases, with 11 bases remaining between them. CDR3 in amino acids: CASSLVQTATEAFF. Here the CDR3 DNA reads TGTGCCAGCAGTTTAGTGCAGACGGCCACTGAAGCTTTCTTT.

This clonotype was observed a handful of times. The chain links TRBV29-1 to TRBJ1-2; the D is unclear. Looked up from germline, CDR1 is SQVTM and CDR2 is ANQGSEA. V shed 4 bases and J shed 0 bases, with 12 bases lying between them. CDR3 size: 14 residues. CDR3 sequence reads: CSVAAGGANYGYTF. The CDR3 DNA sequence: TGCAGCGTTGCGGCAGGCGGAGCTAACTATGGCTACACCTTC.

Of note for this clonotype: A much larger clonotype is one base distant, so this may be a read error. The chain employs TRBV27 and TRBJ2-3, with D uncertain. V was trimmed by 3 bases and J by 4 bases, leaving 14 bases between them. Germline values: CDR1 MNHEY, CDR2 SMNVEV (reference sequence). CDR3 size: 15 residues. Here the CDR3 reads CASSFSQEPPDTQYF. CDR3 nucleotides: TGTGCCAGCAGTTTCTCCCAGGAGCCACCAGATACGCAGTATTTT.

In its sample, this clonotype was seen many times. The chain couples TRBV5-1 to TRBJ1-1; 7 bases line up with TRBD1. The CDR3 is made up of 13 amino acids. CDR1 and CDR2 from the germline V gene are SGHRS and YFSETQ. V lost 4 bases to trimming and J lost 6 bases; unmatched junction nucleotides: 6. In nucleotides, the CDR3 is TGCGCCAGCAGCCCAGGGCAGGGGGCTGAAGCTTTCTTT. Its translation: CASSPGQGAEAFF.

This clonotype was seen repeatedly, ten times or more. CDR3 in DNA: TGTGCCAGCAGCTTGGCAACAGGGGGCGGCAATCAGCCCCAGCATTTT. This codes for CASSLATGGGNQPQHF. The gene calls are TRBV5-6 and TRBJ1-5; 9 nucleotides align to TRBD1. After removal of 0 bases from V and 2 bases from J, the junction contained 3 bases not matched to a gene. The CDR3 length is 16 residues. Germline-derived CDR1 and CDR2 are SGHDT and YYEEEE.

This clonotype appeared many times. The V gene is TRBV7-6, the J gene TRBJ1-1; 7 bases match TRBD1. The CDR3 is made up of 15 amino acids. Germline CDR1 reads SGHVS; CDR2 reads FNYEAQ. V trimming: 5 bases; J trimming: 0 bases; junction bases outside the gene matches: 6. The CDR3 sequence is CASSPEGGLNTEAFF. In DNA form, the CDR3 reads TGTGCCAGCAGCCCAGAAGGGGGCTTGAACACTGAAGCTTTCTTT.

This chain connects TRBV7-9 to TRBJ2-5; D may correspond to TRBD1 or TRBD2 (7 bases each). The ends were cut back, 8 bases at V and 9 bases at J, with 19 bases in the middle. The CDR3 is made up of 13 amino acids. CDR1 and CDR2 from the germline V gene are SEHNR and FQNEAQ (reference sequence). This CDR3 is CASSGGALVAQYF. The DNA for the CDR3 is TGTGCCAGCTCAGGGGGGGCTCTCGTCGCCCAGTACTTC.

CDR3: CSARPNTGELFF. The CDR3 DNA sequence: TGCAGTGCGCGACCAAACACCGGGGAGCTGTTTTTT. The chain recombines TRBV20-1 with TRBJ2-2; D unclear. V lost 6 bases, J lost 2 bases, and 7 bases lay in between. Germline-derived CDR1 and CDR2 are DFQATT and SNEGSKA (reference sequence). The CDR3 totals 12 residues.

A remark on this clonotype: This sequence may be a read error, since a much larger clone differs from it by one base. The chain uses TRBV4-3 and TRBJ1-2; a possible D gene is TRBD1 (5 bases). This CDR3 is built from 14 residues. V was cut by 8 bases and J by 4 bases, with 17 bases left in between. Per the germline V gene, CDR1 is LGHNA and CDR2 is YSLEER. In DNA, the CDR3 is TGCGCCAGCGGCCCCGAAACAGGAATCTATGGCTACACCTTC. This translates into CASGPETGIYGYTF.

Note on this clonotype: A single base separates this from a much larger clone, so it may be a read error. This CDR3 is missing its conserved last phenylalanine or tryptophan, likely due to a read error. This CDR3 is CASSLRQGVADTQYI. In DNA form, the CDR3 reads TGTGCCAGCAGTTTGCGTCAGGGAGTCGCAGATACGCAGTATATT. J is TRBJ2-3 and V is TRBV12-3 or TRBV12-4; tentatively, D is TRBD1 or TRBD2 (5 bases each). This CDR3 region has 15 residues. Trimming left V 3 bases short and J 4 bases short, with 14 bases between.